The clone carrying this TCR beta chain was observed a few times. The antigen is undetermined. CDR3 length equals 14 residues. V dropped 6 bases and J dropped 5 bases, with 16 bases sitting between them. Germline-derived CDR1 and CDR2 are LNHDA and SQIVND (reference sequence). This entry belongs to a study of CD8 T cells in ankylosing spondylitis. Libraries of TCR beta came from quantitative 5'-RACE with molecular barcodes. TCRdb reprocessed the 5' RACE reads with MiXCR, giving one entry per CDR3 protein. The sample includes around 490,000 distinct CDR3 sequences, less than 6% seen only once; the top ten take under 4.5%. Findings and caveats of the study: There was reportedly significant enrichment of clones that were disease-linked in matched ankylosing spondylitis synovial fluid. Earlier reports found some motif variants in synovial fluid and blood in reactive arthritis. A TCR beta motif of several highly homologous variants seemed to mark ankylosing spondylitis blood.

Sequenced material: blood, either unsorted or a sorted T cell fraction (not recorded which). This sequence joins TRBV19 and TRBJ2-5, with TRBD1 as a possible D gene (7 bases). This TCR was recovered from a male donor with ankylosing spondylitis. The CDR3 spells CASSTAGGKETQYF. CDR3 nucleotide sequence: TGTGCCAGTAGCACCGCAGGGGGGAAGGAGACCCAGTACTTC.